This TCR beta chain was found in a study of cytomegalovirus exposure and HLA in healthy donors (TCRdb year 2017). With respect to the entire study: A later analysis indicated that the 130 or so validation repertoires were generated on the platform also employed for the 650 to 850 repertoires of the first cohort. In addition to the first cohort of 500 to 850 subjects, a separate validation cohort of 130 or so different subjects was used. High-throughput TCR immunosequencing, statistical association of individual TCRs with disease status, and machine learning were combined to predict cytomegalovirus infection status. The aim of the study was to test whether cataloging public T cell receptors could identify signatures of past pathogen exposure.

General findings and caveats noted by the study authors: Across donors, most TCR sequences were observed very rarely, whereas some public TCRs were present in many individuals. Of the cluster scores, approximately 95% were above 0 in a later analysis, which found that TCRs clustered in the first cohort also tended to co-occur in the 90 to 150 validation repertoires. A few of the identified cytomegalovirus-associated TCR beta chains were confirmed in vitro to be specific for cytomegalovirus antigens. The classifier was reported to diagnose cytomegalovirus status with high specificity and sensitivity in both the original and validation cohorts. A later analysis lacked HLA typing for the validation cohort, so it scored co-occurrence in that cohort across all 110 or so repertoires. The study gave a list of 150 to 200 TCR beta chains associated with cytomegalovirus. According to the authors, the approach could potentially be generalized to other disease states and immunological phenotypes.

The donors were included in the validation cohort of some 110 subjects, a group kept apart from the approximately 700-subject first cohort. The V end loses 4 bases and the J end loses 4 bases, and a stretch of 10 bases separates them. The germline V gene encodes CDR1 MNHEY and CDR2 SVGAGI. Counted from cysteine to phenylalanine, this CDR3 has 13 amino acids. Of all the DNA, just the CDR3 is kept, 39 bases in frame from base 1. The library was prepared using the immunoSEQ multiplex PCR assay. For the original study's pipeline: To diagnose cytomegalovirus status from the catalog of TCR beta chain sequences, a statistical classification framework was built. TCRdb stores this immuneACCESS table with in-frame sequences only. Part of the clones is absent; in the studies checked, under half of the shortfall reflects unresolved V genes, and no reason is known for the rest. That table is the source of V, J and clone size, and D and trimming were worked out from the DNA. The sample includes 55,000 to 80,000 clones, with 85% to 95% observed a single time. The top ten clones comprise more than 6.5% of the sample.

With regard to this clone: Its target antigen remains unknown. No much larger clone is present one base from it, and per-base qualities are unavailable.

The sequence links TRBV6-5 to TRBJ1-2, with no confidently assigned D gene. Sequencing used PBMCs. The sequence was obtained from a young woman in good health and CMV-seropositive. The CDR3 reads as follows: CASSSTDPYGYTF. The DNA sequence is as follows: TGTGCCAGCAGTTCAACAGACCCCTATGGCTACACCTTC.